These T cell receptor beta chains were read from a single sample in a study of identical twins. TCRdb re-called the 5' RACE reads through MiXCR, storing one row per CDR3 protein. The data contain about 530,000 distinct CDR3 sequences, roughly 15% of them singletons. The same data also went into a second study, on yellow fever vaccine responses in identical twins.

Input material: CD4+ T cells sorted from blood. These receptor sequences come from a woman aged 18-29 years in good health. The CDR3 runs from the conserved cysteine through the conserved F or W. The order of the fields is V gene, CDR3 protein.

V: TRBV28
CDR3: CATSQGQVKFF

V: TRBV29-1
CDR3: CSVEDGTGELFF

V: TRBV7-2
CDR3: CASSLDYSTQYF

V: TRBV4-1
CDR3: CARTGNTEAFF

V: TRBV24-1
CDR3: CATSDSGTVPYGYTF

V: TRBV19
CDR3: CASAKSGASGSNEQYF

V: TRBV7-9
CDR3: CASSGRARTEAFF

V: TRBV24-1
CDR3: CATSDRTDQPQHF

V: TRBV5-1
CDR3: CASSFSSGRAIGEQFF

V: TRBV7-9
CDR3: CASSSAGLASTDTQYF

V: TRBV10-3
CDR3: CATRGYEQFF

V: TRBV7-9
CDR3: CASTTGETQYF

V: TRBV28
CDR3: CASSLSSGGTRGELFF

V: TRBV10-3
CDR3: CAISEVDSDTQYF

V: TRBV3-1
CDR3: CASSLRIRDRGTNEQFF

V: TRBV12-3/TRBV12-4
CDR3: CASPSGRGLSEAFF

V: TRBV7-9
CDR3: CASSGGLGKIQYF

V: TRBV20-1
CDR3: CSARPDRGNQPQHF

V: TRBV20-1
CDR3: CSAGGGANYGYTF

V: TRBV6-1
CDR3: CASSERAGGADTQYF

V: TRBV7-2
CDR3: CASSLASSVHYEQYF

V: TRBV11-2
CDR3: CASSPTGLASYNEQFF

V: TRBV11-2
CDR3: CASSYRDIKNIQYF

V: TRBV9
CDR3: CASSISGSVTGELFF

V: TRBV6-5
CDR3: CASSYSAVTDTQYF

V: TRBV20-1
CDR3: CSATRGQGATNEQFF

V: TRBV20-1
CDR3: CSADSPGLGGNEQFF

V: TRBV12-3/TRBV12-4
CDR3: CASSLRDLTQYF

V: TRBV12-3/TRBV12-4
CDR3: CASSPGLAGRNEQYF

V: TRBV29-1
CDR3: CSVDQGQSYEQYF

V: TRBV7-6
CDR3: CASSDSGVRLNTEAFF

V: TRBV4-1
CDR3: CASTLPTGGGTGELFF

V: TRBV12-3/TRBV12-4
CDR3: CASSPGTSGRGSGELFF

V: TRBV27
CDR3: CASSLSGAHEQYF

V: TRBV10-3
CDR3: CAISLPGGDTGELFF

V: TRBV5-1
CDR3: CASSASSGGNTGELFF

V: TRBV12-3/TRBV12-4
CDR3: CASSLFFRDRDAETQYF

V: TRBV12-3/TRBV12-4
CDR3: CASSSWGNTEAFF

V: TRBV5-1
CDR3: CASSLLAGEGDTQYF

V: TRBV27
CDR3: CASRQGAWNTEAFF

V: TRBV2
CDR3: CASSDVSGGTGELFF

V: TRBV20-1
CDR3: CSARRDSTDGELFF

V: TRBV9
CDR3: CASSPGQGKYEQYF

V: TRBV7-7
CDR3: CASSPNTYNEQFF

V: TRBV20-1
CDR3: CSARGGFYNEQFF

V: TRBV5-1
CDR3: CASSTDLGYGYTF

V: TRBV10-3
CDR3: CAISESGIGYSEQYF

V: TRBV9
CDR3: CASSVGVASSYNEQFF